This T cell receptor (beta chain) was found in a study of control samples from healthy donors and cancer patients. Measured with immunoSEQ multiplex PCR; TCRdb has only the in-frame clones, and not every one. The profile covers just over 15,000 clones, with over 80% appearing a single time and roughly 10% taken by the ten largest. The CDR3 is 15 residues long. V was trimmed by 4 bases and J by 6 bases, leaving 15 bases between them. The germline V gene encodes CDR1 MNHEY and CDR2 SVGAGI. Sequenced input: PBMCs. This receptor was identified in a woman in her 70s with colorectal cancer. The chain has TRBV6-5 and TRBJ1-4; D gene unclear. As DNA, the CDR3 is TGTGCCAGCAGTTCTTGGACGGCTTTGGATGAAAAACTGTTTTTT. It yields the protein CASSSWTALDEKLFF.